A selection of T cell receptor beta chains follows, all from one sample in a study of CD8+CD57+ T cells in acquired aplastic anemia. TCRdb reprocessed the reads via MiXCR and lists one record per CDR3 protein. Among 150,000 to 200,000 distinct CDR3 sequences listed, roughly 48% were seen once. The sample taken for sequencing was sorted CD4+, CD8+, or CD8+CD57+ T cells (not recorded which) from PBMCs. Receptors originate from a human donor with aplastic anemia. Each CDR3 is given with its conserved first and last residue. The D gene is left open where the match is weak. Only part of the rows carry a size: once, few, many, or a class if the clone is expanded.

TRBV9,NA,TRBJ2-7,NA,CASSFPPVSYNEQYF,TGTGCCAGCAGCTTCCCCCCAGTCTCCTACAATGAGCAGTACTTC
TRBV20-1,NA,TRBJ1-1,NA,CSARGPKETSGAFF,TGCAGTGCTAGAGGTCCGAAGGAAACTAGTGGAGCTTTCTTT
TRBV2,NA,TRBJ2-7,TRBD1,CASSGGFLGGGEQYF,TGTGCCAGCAGTGGTGGTTTTTTAGGGGGCGGCGAGCAGTACTTC
TRBV12-3/TRBV12-4,many,TRBJ1-2,NA,CASSSTGTGYTF,TGTGCCAGCAGTTCCACAGGGACTGGCTACACCTTC
TRBV19,NA,TRBJ2-7,TRBD1,CASSTRQGAIHEQCF,TGTGCCAGTAGTACCCGACAGGGAGCAATCCACGAGCAGTGCTTC
TRBV10-3,NA,TRBJ2-2,TRBD1,CAISEGQGNTGELFF,TGTGCCATCAGTGAAGGACAGGGGAACACCGGGGAGCTGTTTTTT
TRBV3-1,NA,TRBJ2-4,TRBD2,CASRGWREGKNIQYF,TGTGCCAGCAGAGGGTGGCGGGAGGGCAAAAACATTCAGTACTTC
TRBV20-1,many,TRBJ2-7,TRBD1,CSARGTGNTYEQYF,TGCAGTGCCAGGGGGACAGGGAATACCTACGAGCAGTACTTC
TRBV10-3,NA,TRBJ1-2,TRBD1,CAIRGPTGEDYGYTF,TGTGCCATCAGGGGACCGACAGGGGAAGACTATGGCTACACCTTC
TRBV5-1,NA,TRBJ1-1,TRBD1,CASSSDRGRTEAFF,TGCGCCAGCAGCTCGGACAGGGGGCGAACTGAAGCTTTCTTT